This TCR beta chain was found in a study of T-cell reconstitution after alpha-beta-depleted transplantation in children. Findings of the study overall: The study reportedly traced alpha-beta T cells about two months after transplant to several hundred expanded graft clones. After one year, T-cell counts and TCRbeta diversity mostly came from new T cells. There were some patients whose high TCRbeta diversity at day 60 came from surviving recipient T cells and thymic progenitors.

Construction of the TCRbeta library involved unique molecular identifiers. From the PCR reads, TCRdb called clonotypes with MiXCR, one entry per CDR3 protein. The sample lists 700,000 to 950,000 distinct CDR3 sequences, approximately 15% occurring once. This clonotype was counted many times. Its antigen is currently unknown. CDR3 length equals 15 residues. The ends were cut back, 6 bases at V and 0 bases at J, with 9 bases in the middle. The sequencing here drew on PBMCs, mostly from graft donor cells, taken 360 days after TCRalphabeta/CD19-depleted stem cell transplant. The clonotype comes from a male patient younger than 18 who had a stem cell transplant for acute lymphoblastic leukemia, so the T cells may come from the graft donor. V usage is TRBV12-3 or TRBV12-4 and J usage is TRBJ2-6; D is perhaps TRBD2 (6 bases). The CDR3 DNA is TGTGCCAGCAGGGAGGGGTCCTCTGGGGCCAACGTCCTGACTTTC. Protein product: CASREGSSGANVLTF.